This TCR beta chain originates from a study of PD-1 blockade in classical Hodgkin lymphoma. The protocol was immunoSEQ multiplex PCR, while the TCRdb copy is restricted to in-frame clones and leaves out a portion. The sample shows about 4,200 clones, roughly 80% of them seen only once. The time point denotes: newly diagnosed, previously untreated cHL patient sample. Thawed PBMCs underwent magnetic negative selection to obtain purified CD8+ T cells. CDR3 size: 14 residues. V lost 0 bases and J lost 1, with 8 bases in between. Per the germline V gene, CDR1 is SGDLS and CDR2 is YYNGEE. Study-wide results and limits: Causes of the repertoire differences remain undefined, possibly disease activity or prior therapy.

In regard to this clone: No antigen is known for it.

The V call is TRBV9, the J call TRBJ2-7; D is unclear. What was sequenced was CD8+ T cells from blood. The sequence was collected from a human donor with classical Hodgkin lymphoma. The CDR3 DNA is TGTGCCAGCAGCGTAGTGGACGCATCCTACGAGCAGTACTTC. Translation: CASSVVDASYEQYF.